The subject of this entry is one T cell receptor beta chain. The CDR3 has 15 residues. CDR1 and CDR2 from the germline V gene are LGHNA and YNFKEQ. V lost 6 bases, J lost 5 bases, and 13 bases stayed unmatched. Full-length variable regions came from constant-region reverse primers plus semi-nested Nested Universal Primer A PCR. In TCRdb, the 5' RACE reads were re-called with MiXCR into one record per CDR3 protein. Of roughly 40,000 distinct CDR3 sequences listed, just under 30% are singletons. This chain links TRBV4-2 with TRBJ2-7; TRBD1 aligns across 7 bases. The sequenced sample was memory CD4+ T cells sorted from a lymph node. The subset: memory CD4+ T cells, CD4+CD45RO+CD25-. The origin of this receptor is a female donor with breast cancer. The CDR3 protein is CASSRRGGPVDEQYF. The CDR3 DNA sequence: TGTGCCAGCAGTAGGAGAGGGGGCCCCGTCGACGAGCAGTACTTC.